The 19 T cell receptor beta chains below all came from one sample that was sequenced in a study of CD8+ T cells in alopecia areata. After isolation, RNA underwent reverse transcription to generate cDNA as the sequencing template. Here immunoSEQ multiplex PCR was the method, and the copy in TCRdb shows in-frame clones only, minus some. In total the sample includes approximately 110,000 clones, none of them seen once. Sequenced material: lesional skin. Receptors originate from a C3H/HeJ mouse with alopecia areata. The strain's MHC haplotype is H2-k.

This clone was detected only a few times. Gene names follow the mouse nomenclature. The read gets to within 4 residues of the CDR3 end, and the germline J gene fills in the rest. This sequence joins TRBV19 and TRBJ1-1; a possible D gene is TRBD1 (5 bases). This CDR3 has 11 residues. The V gene lost 7 bases and the J gene lost 3 bases, with 7 bases spanning the gap. Germline assignment: CDR1 FNHDT and CDR2 SITEND (reference sequence). CDR3 DNA, as far as it was read: TGTGCCAGCGAACAGGACACA. Its protein is CASEQDT. The CDR3 in full is CASEQDTEVFF.

This clone turned up a few times. The gene symbols are mouse symbols. Read sequence stops 4 residues before the CDR3 end, and the germline J gene provides the missing end. V and J are TRBV1 and TRBJ2-1; tentatively, D is TRBD1 (6 bases). V lost 2 bases to trimming and J lost 5 bases, with 10 bases between them. Germline CDR1 and CDR2: NSQYPW and LRSPGD (reference sequence). CDR3 size: 14 residues. The CDR3 sequence is CTCSAPGHNAEQFF. The part of the CDR3 DNA that was read is TGCACCTGCAGTGCACCGGGACACAATGCT. Variable domain in full (rest from reference TRBV1 and TRBJ2-1): VTLLEQNPRWRLVPRGQAVNLRCILKNSQYPWMSWYQQDLQKQLQWLFTLRSPGDKEVKSLPGADYLATRVTDTELRLQVANMSQGRTLYCTCSAPGHNAEQFFGPGTRLTVL.

This clone came up a few times. The germline and genes are mouse ones. The read stops 4 residues short of the end of the CDR3; the missing end is completed from the germline J gene. At the DNA level, this CDR3 is encoded by other sequences in the same sample as well. This chain joins TRBV19 and TRBJ1-4; 9 bases are a match to TRBD1. This CDR3 region has 16 residues. The ends lost 2 bases at V and 3 bases at J; junction bases unmatched: 5. CDR1 is FNHDT and CDR2 is SITEND in the germline V gene (reference sequence). CDR3 bases read: TGTGCCAGCAGTATCGGGACAGGGAGGGCCAACGAA. Translation gives CASSIGTGRANE. The whole CDR3 region reads CASSIGTGRANERLFF.

This clone has just a few counts. Gene names and germline match the mouse. Coverage ceases 4 residues before the CDR3 finishes, and the germline J gene fills in the end. This chain uses TRBV13-3 with TRBJ2-3; 8 bases match TRBD1. This CDR3 has 14 residues. The V gene end was trimmed by 9 bases and the J gene end by 0 bases; junction bases not matched to a gene: 6. Germline V gives CDR1 NNHDY, CDR2 SYVADS. Here the CDR3 reads CATTDRASAETLYF. CDR3 bases read: TGTGCCACCACGGACAGGGCTAGTGCAGAA.

This clone occurred many times. Gene names and germline refer to mouse. The read ends 4 residues early relative to the CDR3; the germline J gene fills the gap. V is TRBV13-3 and J is TRBJ2-1, with 10 bases lining up with TRBD2. V was pared by 3 bases and J by 0 bases, with 3 bases of the junction left unmatched. The germline V gene has CDR1 NNHDY and CDR2 SYVADS. The CDR3 extends over 16 amino acids. The sequenced part of the CDR3 DNA is TGTGCCAGCAGTGGGGGACTGGGGAATAACTATGCT. Translation gives CASSGGLGNNYA. The whole CDR3 sequence reads CASSGGLGNNYAEQFF.

Concerning this clone itself: The gene symbols are mouse symbols. Read sequence stops 4 residues before the CDR3 end, and the germline J gene provides the missing end. This chain uses TRBV17 with TRBJ2-3, with TRBD2 matching 8 bases. V lost 7 bases to trimming and J lost 1 base; unmatched junction nucleotides: 4. Germline lookup yields CDR1 MNHDT and CDR2 YYDKIL. The CDR3 loop spans 14 amino acids. The sequenced CDR3 bases are TGTGCTAGCAAAAAGACTGGGGGTGCAGAA. It yields the protein CASKKTGGAE. The whole CDR3 region reads CASKKTGGAETLYF.

This clone was counted ten times or more. Genes and germline are mouse. With the read ending 4 residues before the CDR3 end, the germline J gene is used to fill in that end. This rearrangement joins TRBV13-1 to TRBJ2-1; TRBD2 agrees at 12 bases. The V gene's germline CDR1 is NSHNY and CDR2 SYGAGN. V was pared by 0 bases and J by 1 base, with 2 bases of the junction left unmatched. The CDR3 spans 17 residues. This CDR3 reads CASSDEDWGGNYAEQFF. CDR3 bases read: TGTGCCAGCAGTGATGAGGACTGGGGGGGGAACTATGCT.

This clone was seen ten or more times. The gene names given are mouse names. The missing CDR3 end, 4 residues past where the read stops, is filled in from the germline J gene. The chain recombines TRBV13-3 with TRBJ1-4; TRBD1 agrees at 9 bases. Germline CDR1 and CDR2: NNHDY and SYVADS. V dropped 5 bases and J dropped 6; count of bases not matched to a gene: 11. This CDR3 comprises 16 residues. CDR3 protein: CASRPTGTGRDERLFF. The DNA read from the CDR3 is TGTGCCAGCAGACCAACCGGGACAGGGAGGGACGAA.

This clone was observed a handful of times. Genes and germline come from the mouse. The sequenced fragment ends 4 residues before the CDR3 boundary, so the rest is inferred from the germline J gene. The genes are TRBV14 and TRBJ1-2; 8 nucleotides line up with TRBD1. This CDR3 contains 13 residues. The germline CDR1 and CDR2 sequences are SGHDT and FRDEAV. The J segment lost 4 bases and the V segment lost 5 bases, leaving 4 bases of the junction unmatched. CDR3 loop: CASSSTGGSDYTF. The DNA read from the CDR3 is TGTGCCAGCAGCTCTACAGGGGGCTCC.

This clone was seen only a few times. Gene names and germline match the mouse. The read ends 4 residues early relative to the CDR3; the germline J gene fills the gap. The genes are TRBV13-1 and TRBJ1-4; D possibly corresponds to TRBD1 (6 bases). CDR3 length: 14 amino acids. Germline lookup yields CDR1 NSHNY and CDR2 SYGAGN. The ends were cut back, 2 bases at V and 2 bases at J, with 7 bases in the middle. Partial CDR3 DNA: TGTGCCAGCAGTGAAACAGGGTCCAACGAA. Residues: CASSETGSNE. The whole CDR3 protein is CASSETGSNERLFF.

This clone has just a few counts. Gene and germline names: mouse. Sequencing ends 4 residues short of the CDR3 end; the germline J gene provides the rest. The sample contains more than one DNA sequence encoding this CDR3. The chain joins TRBV13-3 to TRBJ1-2; weak D call: TRBD1 (5 bases). The CDR3 length is 14 residues. The V gene lost 1 base and the J gene lost 2 bases, with 9 bases spanning the gap. The germline gives CDR1 NNHDY, CDR2 SYVADS. The CDR3 DNA, read in part, is TGTGCCAGCAGTGATCGAGGGGAGAACTCC. It translates to CASSDRGENS. Given in full, the CDR3 is CASSDRGENSDYTF.

The table lists this clone with a few counts. Mouse germline and gene names are used. The sequenced fragment ends 4 residues before the CDR3 boundary, so the rest is inferred from the germline J gene. The genes are TRBV1 and TRBJ2-1; tentatively, D is TRBD2 (5 bases). This CDR3 is 16 amino acids long. CDR1 NSQYPW and CDR2 LRSPGD come from the germline V gene (reference sequence). Trimming shortened V by 0 bases and J by 0 bases, and 9 bases separated the two germline ends. CDR3 sequence reads: CTCSADWLGNYAEQFF. CDR3 DNA (partial): TGCACCTGCAGTGCAGATTGGCTGGGTAACTATGCT.

The sample holds a few counts of this clone. Gene and germline names: mouse. Sequencing ends 4 residues short of the CDR3 end; the germline J gene provides the rest. The rearrangement joins TRBV17 to TRBJ2-5; TRBD1 might be the D (5 bases). This CDR3 is 13 amino acids long. Trimming left V 6 bases short and J 2 bases short, with 9 bases between. CDR1 and CDR2 from the germline V gene are MNHDT and YYDKIL. CDR3 region: CASRAGIQDTQYF. The CDR3 DNA, read in part, is TGTGCTAGCAGGGCAGGGATCCAAGAC.

A word on this clone: Here the gene names and germline are mouse. The read ends 4 residues before the CDR3 terminus; that terminus is restored from the germline J gene. The genes are TRBV13-3 and TRBJ2-1; 12 bases agree with TRBD1. Trimming removed 0 bases from V and 5 bases from J; junction bases left unmatched: 6. The CDR3 is 17 residues long. The germline V gene encodes CDR1 NNHDY and CDR2 SYVADS. The CDR3 region is CASSDAGQGAGDAEQFF. Incomplete CDR3 DNA: TGTGCCAGCAGTGATGCGGGACAGGGGGCAGGGGATGCT.

Notes on this clone: Germline and genes here are mouse. The sequenced fragment ends 4 residues before the CDR3 boundary, so the rest is inferred from the germline J gene. The chain employs TRBV17 and TRBJ2-5; 10 bases are a match to TRBD1. Germline loops: CDR1 MNHDT, CDR2 YYDKIL. CDR3 size: 13 residues. CDR3 bases read: TGTGCTAGCAGTGACAGGGGGCTGGAC. Protein: CASSDRGLD. The full CDR3 is CASSDRGLDTQYF.

This clone was counted between two and nine times. The listed genes are named as in mouse. Read data end 4 residues before the CDR3 end; the end is taken from the germline J gene. The J gene is TRBJ1-2, the V gene TRBV13-1; the match to TRBD1 covers 7 bases. Germline-derived CDR1 and CDR2 are NSHNY and SYGAGN. The CDR3 is made up of 15 amino acids. The ends lost 3 bases at V and 1 base at J; junction bases unmatched: 6. CDR3 residues: CASSGSRDRNSDYTF. The sequenced CDR3 bases are TGTGCCAGCAGTGGCTCCAGGGACAGAAACTCC.

This clone appeared a few times. Germline and genes: mouse. The read gets to within 4 residues of the CDR3 end, and the germline J gene fills in the rest. The chain recombines TRBV1 with TRBJ2-2; 11 nucleotides match TRBD2. Germline assignment: CDR1 NSQYPW and CDR2 LRSPGD (reference sequence). This CDR3 has 15 amino acids. Trimming at V came to 4 bases and at J to 5 bases, leaving 3 bases not matched to a gene. Partial CDR3 DNA: TGCACCTGCAGTGGCCGGGACTGGGGGACCGGG. Translating it yields CTCSGRDWGTG. The full CDR3 reads CTCSGRDWGTGQLYF. Combining the CDR3 with reference TRBV1 and TRBJ2-2 gives the whole variable domain VTLLEQNPRWRLVPRGQAVNLRCILKNSQYPWMSWYQQDLQKQLQWLFTLRSPGDKEVKSLPGADYLATRVTDTELRLQVANMSQGRTLYCTCSGRDWGTGQLYFGEGSKLTVL.

The table lists this clone with many counts. The protein recorded in TCRdb does not match the translated DNA at residue 13; the protein presented here comes from translating the DNA. Gene names follow the mouse nomenclature. The read is 3 residues too short to cover the CDR3 end, so that end is filled in from the germline J gene. The chain recombines TRBV13-3 with TRBJ1-3; TRBD1 is a possible D gene (6 bases). The germline CDR1 and CDR2 sequences are NNHDY and SYVADS. V lost 2 bases and J lost 0, with 12 bases in between. The CDR3 sequence is 16 residues long. The CDR3 region is CASSEWDTNSGNTLYF. The part of the CDR3 DNA that was read is TGTGCCAGCAGTGAGTGGGACACAAATTCTGGAAATACG.

This clone has a count of ten or more. Mouse names are used for the genes. The read terminates 4 residues ahead of where the CDR3 ends, so the germline J gene completes it. The V call is TRBV13-3, the J call TRBJ2-3, with D tentatively TRBD1 (5 bases). CDR1 NNHDY and CDR2 SYVADS come from the germline V gene. V lost 3 bases to trimming and J lost 0 bases, with 11 bases between them. The CDR3 spans 15 residues. The chain's CDR3 is CASSAFRVSAETLYF. The CDR3 DNA, read in part, is TGTGCCAGCAGTGCCTTCAGGGTTAGTGCAGAA.